This T cell receptor beta chain was captured in a study of blood T cell repertoires in COVID-19. At the level of the study: The origin of the acute and convalescent COVID-19 samples was the United States, Italy and Spain. PBMCs, B-cell-depleted T cells, or T cells provided the cDNA or gDNA that made up the material.

Residents of about two dozen US areas, aged about 18 to 95 years, made up the participants. Grouping used clinical history reported by participants in a survey and questionnaire. Here immunoSEQ multiplex PCR was the method, and the copy in TCRdb shows in-frame clones only, minus some. The table lists 450,000 to 600,000 clones, roughly 87% of them singletons. This receptor was obtained from a woman aged 18-29 years who had recovered from COVID-19. The sequenced sample consisted of PBMCs or T cells enriched from blood (not recorded which).

CDR3 DNA sequence: TGTGCCAGCAGCAAAGTCTCCCGGGGAGAGCGGGGGAAAGAGACCCAGTACTTC. The encoded protein is CASSKVSRGERGKETQYF. The rearrangement joins TRBV21-1 to TRBJ2-5; TRBD2, the table's D call, lacks a check against the DNA. TRBV21-1 is a recognized pseudogene. The CDR3 has 18 amino acids.